This TCR beta chain was obtained from a study of identical twins. Points from the study as a whole: Less excess twin sharing appeared in beta out-of-frame sequences. Among monozygotic twins, out-of-frame TCR alpha sharing exceeded what models predicted.

With regard to this clonotype: The antigen remains unidentified.

TCRdb redid the calling of the 5' RACE reads with MiXCR, one entry per CDR3 protein. The sample records hundreds of thousands of distinct CDR3 sequences, about 18% being singletons. Trimming at V came to 4 bases and at J to 3 bases, leaving 7 bases not matched to a gene. The CDR3 consists of 18 residues. Germline V lookup: CDR1 MNHEY, CDR2 SVGAGI. This same sample was also taken into another study, of T cells expressing NK-cell markers. In that study: NKG2C+ dominant clonotypes from several donors made up roughly 1.0-8% of CD8+ T cells. Among four donors, these clonotypes also ranked first in the CD3+CD56-NKG2C+ fraction.

The sequence was collected from a woman younger than 35 in good health. This chain uses TRBV6-5 with TRBJ2-2, with 14 nucleotides matching TRBD2. The sample consisted of PBMCs. The CDR3 here is CASSWGLAGAGDTGELFF. The CDR3 nucleotides are TGTGCCAGCAGTTGGGGACTAGCGGGGGCCGGGGACACCGGGGAGCTGTTTTTT.